This TCR beta chain comes out of a study of blood T cell repertoires in COVID-19. The sample holds one count of this clone. Authors' data handling: Estimated nucleated cell counts came from reference gene primer amplification. The protocol was immunoSEQ multiplex PCR, while the TCRdb copy is restricted to in-frame clones and leaves out a portion. The D gene and trimming were derived from the DNA, and the V and J assignments and clone size from that table. Of about 50,000 clones in the sample, approximately 92% were seen once. CDR3 length equals 12 residues. In germline, CDR1 is SGHTA, CDR2 FQGNSA. Trimming removed 5 bases at V and 0 bases at J, with 2 bases between.

Sequencing was performed on peripheral blood. This TCR was recovered from a man aged 50 to 59 with active COVID-19. The V gene is TRBV7-2, the J gene TRBJ2-1; D gene uncertain. CDR3 sequence reads: CASSHSYNEQFF. CDR3 nucleotide sequence: TGTGCCAGCAGCCACTCCTACAATGAGCAGTTCTTC.